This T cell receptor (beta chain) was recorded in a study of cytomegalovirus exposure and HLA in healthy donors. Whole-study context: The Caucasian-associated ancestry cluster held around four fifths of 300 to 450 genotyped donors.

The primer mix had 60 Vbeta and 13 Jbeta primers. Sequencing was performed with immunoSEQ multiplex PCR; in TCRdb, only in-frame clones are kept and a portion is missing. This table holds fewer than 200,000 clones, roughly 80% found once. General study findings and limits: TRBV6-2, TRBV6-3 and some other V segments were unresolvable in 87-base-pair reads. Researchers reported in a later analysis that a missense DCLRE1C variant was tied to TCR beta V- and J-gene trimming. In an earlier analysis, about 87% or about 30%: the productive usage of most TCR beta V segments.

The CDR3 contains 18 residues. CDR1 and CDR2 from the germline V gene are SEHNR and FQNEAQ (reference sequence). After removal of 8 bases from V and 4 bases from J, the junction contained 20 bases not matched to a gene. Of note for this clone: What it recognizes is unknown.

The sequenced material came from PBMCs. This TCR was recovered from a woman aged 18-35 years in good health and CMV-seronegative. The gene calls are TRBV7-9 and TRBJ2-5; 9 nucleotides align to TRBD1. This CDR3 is CASGAQGALGLTGETQYF. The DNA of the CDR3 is TGTGCCAGCGGGGCACAGGGGGCGTTAGGGTTGACCGGAGAGACCCAGTACTTC.